This record concerns one T cell receptor (beta chain) sequence. The antigen remains unidentified. For the second PCR, which ran for about 6 to 11 cycles, a sample-barcoded 5' primer and a J-beta primer mix were used. Every cDNA molecule bore a tag from a template-switch adaptor containing 12 random nucleotides. TCRdb fed the 5' RACE reads into MiXCR, producing one record per CDR3 protein. The repertoire holds 1.5 million or so distinct CDR3 sequences, 35% to 45% seen once, with approximately 7.9% in the top ten. The germline gives CDR1 MGHRA, CDR2 YSYEKL. Between the trimmed V and J ends, which lost 0 bases and 13 bases, there was a span of 18 bases. The CDR3 has 14 amino acids. The data were obtained in a study of blood T cells in healthy people across ages. Study outcomes and limitations: Considered underestimates were the diversity estimates obtained from one million T cells. Changes in expanded clonotypes were possibly confounded, as the CMV status of donors was unknown. Unsorted PBMCs blocked a conclusive comparison of naive and antigen-experienced cells.

Material for sequencing was blood. V usage is TRBV4-1 and J usage is TRBJ2-5; D possibly corresponds to TRBD2 (5 bases). The receptor was isolated from a woman aged 18-30 years in good health. The CDR3 coding sequence is TGCGCCAGCAGCCAAGAAGCTAGCCTATCTGGAGGGTACTTC. This gives the protein CASSQEASLSGGYF.